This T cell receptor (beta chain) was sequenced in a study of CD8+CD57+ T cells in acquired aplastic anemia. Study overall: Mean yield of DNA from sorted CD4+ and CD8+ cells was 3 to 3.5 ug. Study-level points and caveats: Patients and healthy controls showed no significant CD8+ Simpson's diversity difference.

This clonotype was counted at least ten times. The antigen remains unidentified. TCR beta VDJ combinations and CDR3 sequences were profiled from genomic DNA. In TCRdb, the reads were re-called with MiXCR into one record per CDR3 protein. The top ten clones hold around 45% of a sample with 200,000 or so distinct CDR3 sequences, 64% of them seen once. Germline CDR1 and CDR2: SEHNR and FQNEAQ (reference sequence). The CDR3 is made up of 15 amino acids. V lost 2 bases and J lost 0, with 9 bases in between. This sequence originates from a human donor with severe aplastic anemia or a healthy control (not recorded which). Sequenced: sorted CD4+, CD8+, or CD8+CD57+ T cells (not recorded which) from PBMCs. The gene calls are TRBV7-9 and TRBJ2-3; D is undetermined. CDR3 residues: CASSLQESSTDTQYF. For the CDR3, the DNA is TGTGCCAGCAGCTTACAAGAATCTAGCACAGATACGCAGTATTTT.